One and the same sample provided the 26 T cell receptor beta chains below, sequenced in a study of neurological immune-mediated disorders. TCRdb re-called the 5' RACE reads through MiXCR, storing one row per CDR3 protein. The sample carries approximately 100,000 distinct CDR3 sequences, 3.5% recorded once. The sequenced sample consisted of PBMCs. The source of these receptors is a woman under 30 with multiple sclerosis.

This clonotype was seen repeatedly, ten times or more. CDR3 protein: CASSRDRGQSPLHF. The CDR3 nucleotides are TGTGCCAGCAGTCGAGACAGGGGGCAGTCACCCCTCCACTTT. The J gene is TRBJ1-6, the V gene TRBV6-6; 10 bases fit TRBD1. V was clipped by 5 bases and J by 10 bases; unmatched bases: 5. The CDR3 covers 14 residues. Germline lookup yields CDR1 MNHNY and CDR2 SVGAGI (reference sequence).

This clonotype was picked up many times. The V and J genes are TRBV6-5 and TRBJ2-7; TRBD2 aligns across 9 bases. This CDR3 is 19 amino acids long. Germline V gives CDR1 MNHEY, CDR2 SVGAGI. The V gene end was trimmed by 4 bases and the J gene end by 3 bases; junction bases not matched to a gene: 19. The CDR3 protein is CASSSGLAGGPSAYYEQYF. CDR3 nucleotide sequence: TGTGCCAGCAGTTCAGGTTTGGCGGGAGGGCCCTCGGCCTACTACGAGCAGTACTTC.

This clonotype was observed many times. The V call is TRBV28, the J call TRBJ2-4, with 9 bases identical to TRBD1. Trimming cost V 4 bases and J 5 bases; bases outside gene matches: 3. This CDR3 contains 14 residues. The germline V gene has CDR1 MDHEN and CDR2 SYDVKM. The CDR3 loop is CASSSTGGQNIQYF. The DNA for the CDR3 is TGTGCCAGCAGTTCCACAGGGGGCCAAAACATTCAGTACTTC.

As for this clonotype: A much larger clone lies one base from this, so it may be a read error. This sequence joins TRBV10-3 and TRBJ2-2, with 10 bases matching TRBD1. The CDR3 contains 15 residues. Germline trimming cut 6 bases from V and 5 bases from J; bases unmatched to any gene: 6. CDR1 and CDR2 from the germline V gene are ENHRY and SYGVKD. Written as DNA, the CDR3 is TGTGCCATCAGCACCGGGACAGGGGAAACCGGGGAGCTGTTTTTT. Its translation: CAISTGTGETGELFF.

This clonotype was seen repeatedly, ten times or more. The rearrangement links TRBV12-3 or TRBV12-4 to TRBJ2-7, with no clear D. V was trimmed by 0 bases and J by 2 bases, leaving 8 bases between them. The CDR3 loop spans 14 amino acids. This CDR3 is CASSLAPEAYEQYF. DNA of the CDR3: TGTGCCAGCAGTTTAGCCCCCGAGGCCTACGAGCAGTACTTC.

This clonotype appeared many times. The rearrangement uses TRBV12-3 or TRBV12-4 and TRBJ2-7, with 8 positions matching TRBD1. V shed 4 bases, J shed 2 bases, and the junction held 7 bases outside the gene matches. The CDR3 sequence is 15 residues long. As DNA, the CDR3 is TGTGCCAGCAGTTCACAGGGGGGCGATACCTACGAGCAGTACTTC. Translating gives CASSSQGGDTYEQYF.

This clonotype appeared many times. The chain has TRBV7-9 and TRBJ2-1; the D is unclear. The CDR3 runs 11 residues. Germline V gives CDR1 SEHNR, CDR2 FQNEAQ (reference sequence). The V end lost 5 bases, the J end lost 8 bases, and 7 bases lay between the germline ends. In DNA form, the CDR3 reads TGTGCCAGCAGCGGATCGGATGAGCAGTTCTTC. This gives the protein CASSGSDEQFF.

The V and J genes are TRBV12-3 or TRBV12-4 and TRBJ1-1; no reliable D call. Trimming left V 3 bases short and J 4 bases short, with 6 bases between. CDR3 length: 12 amino acids. The CDR3 coding sequence is TGTGCCAGCAGTTTTGATGTCACTGAAGCTTTCTTT. Translating it yields CASSFDVTEAFF.

This clonotype was seen many times. The chain couples TRBV5-1 to TRBJ1-5; the match to TRBD1 covers 10 bases. Germline loops: CDR1 SGHRS, CDR2 YFSETQ. After removal of 4 bases from V and 6 bases from J, the junction contained 7 bases not matched to a gene. This CDR3 region has 15 residues. The CDR3 reads CASSVTGGFGQPQHF. The CDR3 region has the DNA TGCGCCAGCAGCGTGACAGGGGGCTTTGGTCAGCCCCAGCATTTT.

This clonotype was seen a handful of times. The chain has TRBV18 and TRBJ2-5; D is tentatively TRBD1 or TRBD2 (5 bases each). The CDR3 has 13 amino acids. V was clipped by 8 bases and J by 5 bases, with 15 bases between them. CDR1 and CDR2 from the germline V gene are KGHSH and LQKENI. DNA of the CDR3: TGTGCCAGCGAAGGGACCCCTGAGGAGACCCAGTACTTC. This gives the protein CASEGTPEETQYF.

This clonotype was seen repeatedly, ten times or more. The chain carries TRBV12-3 or TRBV12-4 and TRBJ2-7, with D possibly TRBD2 on 5 matching bases. This CDR3 contains 15 residues. Trimming removed 4 bases at V and 5 bases at J, with 18 bases between. CDR3 region: CASSSTGFGFNEQYF. The CDR3 DNA sequence: TGTGCCAGCAGTTCCACGGGGTTCGGCTTCAACGAGCAGTACTTC.

The table lists this clonotype with many counts. CDR3 nucleotides: TGCAGTGCCAGGGGGTTCACTGAAGCTTTCTTT. Translated: CSARGFTEAFF. The gene calls are TRBV20-1 and TRBJ1-1, with 7 bases fitting TRBD1. Germline trimming cut 6 bases from V and 4 bases from J; bases unmatched to any gene: 2. This CDR3 is built from 11 residues. In germline, CDR1 is DFQATT, CDR2 SNEGSKA (reference sequence).

This clonotype has ten or more counts. V usage is TRBV20-1 and J usage is TRBJ1-1; TRBD1 matches 8 bases. The CDR3 sequence is 11 residues long. Per the germline V gene, CDR1 is DFQATT and CDR2 is SNEGSKA (reference sequence). V was clipped by 6 bases and J by 12 bases; unmatched bases: 9. The DNA for the CDR3 is TGCAGTGCCCTCTCGGACAGGGAAACTTTCTTT. Its protein is CSALSDRETFF.

This clonotype has only one observation. The chain employs TRBV18 and TRBJ1-5; no clear D gene. Germline CDR1 and CDR2: KGHSH and LQKENI. V lost 4 bases to trimming and J lost 3 bases, with 10 bases between them. There are 14 residues in the CDR3. This CDR3 reads CASSLAATNQPQHF. CDR3 DNA: TGTGCCAGCTCACTGGCGGCTACCAATCAGCCCCAGCATTTT.

There are many counts of this clonotype. The V and J genes are TRBV5-1 and TRBJ1-6, with no clear D. Trimming cost V 1 base and J 7 bases, with 9 bases left between them. CDR1 is SGHRS and CDR2 is YFSETQ in the germline V gene. The CDR3 covers 14 residues. CDR3 DNA sequence: TGCGCCAGCAGCTTGTGGGAGGGAAATTCACCCCTCCACTTT. Translation gives CASSLWEGNSPLHF.

This clonotype was recorded at least ten times. This chain links TRBV7-2 with TRBJ2-7, with D perhaps assigned TRBD1 or TRBD2 (6 bases each). Per the germline V gene, CDR1 is SGHTA and CDR2 is FQGNSA. The CDR3 length is 15 residues. V was shortened by 1 base and J by 1 base, with 11 bases between the two germline ends. The CDR3 protein is CASSLVGGNSYEQYF. CDR3 bases: TGTGCCAGCAGCTTAGTGGGGGGCAATTCCTACGAGCAGTACTTC. The full variable domain, in which reference TRBV7-2 and TRBJ2-7 provide the parts outside the CDR3, is GAGVSQSPSNKVTEKGKDVELRCDPISGHTALYWYRQSLGQGLEFLIYFQGNSAPDKSGLPSDRFSAERTGGSVSTLTIQRTQQEDSAVYLCASSLVGGNSYEQYFGPGTRLTVT.

This clonotype was recorded many times. The gene calls are TRBV20-1 and TRBJ1-5; weak D call: TRBD1 (5 bases). The germline V gene encodes CDR1 DFQATT and CDR2 SNEGSKA (reference sequence). With 6 bases removed from V and 6 bases from J, the gap between germline ends came to 18 bases. This CDR3 spans 14 amino acids. This CDR3 reads CSAGTPLGSQPQHF. The CDR3 nucleotides read TGCAGTGCGGGGACTCCCCTCGGTAGTCAGCCCCAGCATTTT.

This clonotype was observed at least ten times. The chain employs TRBV12-3 or TRBV12-4 and TRBJ2-2, with 8 bases aligning to TRBD1. The CDR3 totals 16 residues. V was clipped by 2 bases and J by 5 bases; unmatched bases: 7. CDR3: CASSLPDRGFTGELFF. In nucleotides, the CDR3 is TGTGCCAGCAGTTTACCCGACAGGGGTTTTACCGGGGAGCTGTTTTTT.

About this clonotype: At one boundary the junction diverges from the germline segment, which might be a read error. The chain couples TRBV12-3 or TRBV12-4 to TRBJ1-5; no firm D call. The CDR3 covers 14 residues. The DNA of the CDR3 is TGTGCCAGCAGCCCCGACGGGAACTATAAGACCCAGAATTTT. This gives the protein CASSPDGNYKTQNF.

Ten or more counts support this clonotype. This chain uses TRBV20-1 with TRBJ2-2; 8 nucleotides align to TRBD1. Losses at the gene ends were 5 bases for V and 4 bases for J; bases not matched to a gene: 6. CDR3 length equals 14 residues. CDR1 and CDR2 from the germline V gene are DFQATT and SNEGSKA (reference sequence). CDR3: CSAVRTGITGELFF. The CDR3 DNA follows: TGCAGTGCTGTACGGACAGGGATCACCGGGGAGCTGTTTTTT.

This clonotype was seen a few times. The junction departs from the called germline gene at one end, perhaps through a read error. The genes are TRBV19 and TRBJ1-5; D call uncertain. There are 12 residues in the CDR3. Germline CDR1 reads LNHDA; CDR2 reads SQIVND (reference sequence). The CDR3 reads CASTDENQPQNF. In DNA, the CDR3 is TGTGCCAGTACTGATGAAAATCAGCCCCAGAATTTT.

This clonotype was detected a few times. A read error may be the cause here, since a much bigger clone is one base away. This chain links TRBV5-5 with TRBJ1-5; 7 bases line up with TRBD1. With V trimmed by 0 bases and J by 7 bases, 10 bases remained unmatched. The length of the CDR3 is 16 residues. In germline, CDR1 is SGHKS, CDR2 YYEKEE (reference sequence). The CDR3 bases are TGTGCCAGCAGCTTGGAATTATGGACAGGAGGACAGCCCCAGCATTTT. Protein product: CASSLELWTGGQPQHF.

A remark on this clonotype: This could be a read error, since a much larger clone is one nucleotide away. The chain carries TRBV25-1 and TRBJ1-1; no clear D gene. Germline values: CDR1 MGHDK, CDR2 SYGVNS. The CDR3 consists of 13 residues. The DNA for the CDR3 is TGTGTCAGCAGTTCCTCGGCGGGCACTGAAGCTTTCTTT. Translated, it gives CVSSSSAGTEAFF.

The sample holds many counts of this clonotype. The rearrangement joins TRBV5-1 to TRBJ2-5; unclear D gene. Trimming removed 4 bases at V and 5 bases at J, with 18 bases between. CDR3 size: 15 residues. CDR1 is SGHRS and CDR2 is YFSETQ in the germline V gene. The CDR3 DNA reads TGCGCCAGCAGCCGAATCGGATCCGGGCGGGAGACCCAGTACTTC. It encodes CASSRIGSGRETQYF. Supplemented by reference TRBV5-1 and TRBJ2-5, the full variable domain reads KAGVTQTPRYLIKTRGQQVTLSCSPISGHRSVSWYQQTPGQGLQFLFEYFSETQRNKGNFPGRFSGRQFSNSRSEMNVSTLELGDSALYLCASSRIGSGRETQYFGPGTRLLVL.

In the case of this clonotype: A clone one base away is much larger, so this may be a read error. This chain links TRBV11-1 with TRBJ2-1, with a weak D call TRBD1 (6 bases). With 4 bases removed from V and 3 bases from J, the gap between germline ends came to 13 bases. There are 15 residues in the CDR3. The germline V gene has CDR1 SGHAT and CDR2 FQDESV (reference sequence). This chain's CDR3 is CASSYTGYYYNEQFF. Written as DNA, the CDR3 is TGTGCCAGCAGCTACACAGGGTATTACTACAATGAGCAGTTCTTC.

Ten or more counts support this clonotype. The chain uses TRBV7-2 and TRBJ2-7; 9 positions match TRBD1. CDR3 length: 17 amino acids. CDR1 and CDR2 (germline): SGHTA, FQGNSA. With V trimmed by 4 bases and J by 4 bases, 14 bases remained unmatched. CDR3 nucleotides: TGTGCCAGCAGCTCCTACAACCCGGGACAGGGTGATTACGAGCAGTACTTC. Its translation is CASSSYNPGQGDYEQYF.